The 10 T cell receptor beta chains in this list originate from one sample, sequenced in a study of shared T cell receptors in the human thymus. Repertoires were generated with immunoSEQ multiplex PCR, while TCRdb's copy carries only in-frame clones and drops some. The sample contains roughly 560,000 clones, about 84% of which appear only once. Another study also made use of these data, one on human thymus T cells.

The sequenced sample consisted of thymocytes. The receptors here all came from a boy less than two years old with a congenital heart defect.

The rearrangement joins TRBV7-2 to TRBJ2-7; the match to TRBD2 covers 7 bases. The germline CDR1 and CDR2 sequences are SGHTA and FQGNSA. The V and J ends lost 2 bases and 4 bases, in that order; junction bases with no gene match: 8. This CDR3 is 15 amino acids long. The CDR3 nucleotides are TGTGCCAGCAGCTTATGGTGGGAGGGCCTATACGAGCAGTACTTC. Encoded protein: CASSLWWEGLYEQYF. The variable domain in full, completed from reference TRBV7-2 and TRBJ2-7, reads GAGVSQSPSNKVTEKGKDVELRCDPISGHTALYWYRQSLGQGLEFLIYFQGNSAPDKSGLPSDRFSAERTGGSVSTLTIQRTQQEDSAVYLCASSLWWEGLYEQYFGPGTRLTVT.

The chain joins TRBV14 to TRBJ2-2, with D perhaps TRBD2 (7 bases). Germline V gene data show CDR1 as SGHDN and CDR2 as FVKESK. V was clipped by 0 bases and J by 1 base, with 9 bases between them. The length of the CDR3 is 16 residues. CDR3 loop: CASSQDGGRNTGELFF. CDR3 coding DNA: TGTGCCAGCAGCCAAGACGGGGGGCGGAACACCGGGGAGCTGTTTTTT.

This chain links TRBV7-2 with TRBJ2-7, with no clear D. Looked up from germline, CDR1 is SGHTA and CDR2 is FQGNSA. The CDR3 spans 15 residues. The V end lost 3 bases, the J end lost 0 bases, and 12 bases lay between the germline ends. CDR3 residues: CASSFPSPVSYEQYF. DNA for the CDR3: TGTGCCAGCAGCTTCCCAAGCCCCGTCTCCTACGAGCAGTACTTC.

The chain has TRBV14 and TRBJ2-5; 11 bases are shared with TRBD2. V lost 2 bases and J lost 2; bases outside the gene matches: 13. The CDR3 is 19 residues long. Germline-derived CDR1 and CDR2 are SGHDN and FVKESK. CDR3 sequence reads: CASSQRDNSGRAPQETQYF. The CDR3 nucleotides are TGTGCCAGCAGCCAACGGGATAATAGCGGGAGGGCCCCGCAAGAGACCCAGTACTTC.

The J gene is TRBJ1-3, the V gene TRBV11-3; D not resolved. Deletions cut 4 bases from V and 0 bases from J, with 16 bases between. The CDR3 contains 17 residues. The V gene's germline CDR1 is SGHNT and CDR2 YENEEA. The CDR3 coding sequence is TGTGCCAGCAGCTCCCGAGCGGAGGGCCCCTCTGGAAACACCATATATTTT. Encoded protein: CASSSRAEGPSGNTIYF.

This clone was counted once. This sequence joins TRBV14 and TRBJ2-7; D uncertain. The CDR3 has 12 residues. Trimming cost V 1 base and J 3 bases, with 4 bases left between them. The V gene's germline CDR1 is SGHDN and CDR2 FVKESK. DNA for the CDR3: TGTGCCAGCAGCCAAGTCAACTACGAGCAGTACTTC. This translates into CASSQVNYEQYF.

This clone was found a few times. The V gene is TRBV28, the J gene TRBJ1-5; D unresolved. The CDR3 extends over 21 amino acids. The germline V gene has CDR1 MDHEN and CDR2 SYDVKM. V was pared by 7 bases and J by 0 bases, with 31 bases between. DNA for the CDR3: TGTGCCAGCACCCGGTTCGGTCCCCCGGGTCTAGGCGGGTATAGCAATCAGCCCCAGCATTTT. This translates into CASTRFGPPGLGGYSNQPQHF. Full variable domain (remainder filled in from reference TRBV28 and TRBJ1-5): DVKVTQSSRYLVKRTGEKVFLECVQDMDHENMFWYRQDPGLGLRLIYFSYDVKMKEKGDIPEGYSVSREKKERFSLILESASTNQTSMYLCASTRFGPPGLGGYSNQPQHFGDGTRLSIL.

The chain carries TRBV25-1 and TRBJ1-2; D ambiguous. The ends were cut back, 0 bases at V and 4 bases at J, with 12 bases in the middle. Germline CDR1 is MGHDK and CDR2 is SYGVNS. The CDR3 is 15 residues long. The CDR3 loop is CASSEYRERGYGYTF. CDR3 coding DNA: TGTGCCAGCAGTGAATACCGGGAGCGAGGCTATGGCTACACCTTC.

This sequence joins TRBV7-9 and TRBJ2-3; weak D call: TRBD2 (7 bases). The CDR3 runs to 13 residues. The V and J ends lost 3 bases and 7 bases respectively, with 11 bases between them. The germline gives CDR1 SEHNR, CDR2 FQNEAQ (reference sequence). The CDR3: CASSLGGQHTQYF. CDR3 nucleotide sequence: TGTGCCAGCAGCTTGGGGGGGCAACATACGCAGTATTTT.

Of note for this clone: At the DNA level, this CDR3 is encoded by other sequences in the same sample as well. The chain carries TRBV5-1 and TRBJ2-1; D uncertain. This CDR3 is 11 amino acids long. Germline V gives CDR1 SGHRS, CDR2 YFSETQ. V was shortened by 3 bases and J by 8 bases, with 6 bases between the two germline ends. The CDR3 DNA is TGCGCCAGCAGCTCGAGAGATGAGCAGTTCTTC. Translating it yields CASSSRDEQFF.